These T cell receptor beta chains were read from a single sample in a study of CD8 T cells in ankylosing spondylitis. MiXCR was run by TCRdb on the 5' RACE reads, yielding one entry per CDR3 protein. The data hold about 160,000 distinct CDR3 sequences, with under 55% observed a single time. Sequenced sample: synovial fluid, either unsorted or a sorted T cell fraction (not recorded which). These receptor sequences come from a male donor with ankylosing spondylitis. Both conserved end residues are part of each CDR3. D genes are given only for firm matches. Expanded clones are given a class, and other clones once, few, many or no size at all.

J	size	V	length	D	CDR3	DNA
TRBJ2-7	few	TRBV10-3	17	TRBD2	CAISEGIISGAYYEQYF	TGTGCCATCAGTGAGGGGATCATAAGCGGGGCTTACTACGAGCAGTACTTC
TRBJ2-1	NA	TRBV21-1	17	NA	CASSERPLAGEYNEQFF	TGTGCCAGCAGCGAGAGGCCCCTAGCGGGGGAGTACAATGAGCAGTTCTTC
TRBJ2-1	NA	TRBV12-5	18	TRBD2	CASAQRGSGGLKYNEQFF	TGTGCTAGTGCCCAGCGAGGTAGCGGGGGCCTAAAGTACAATGAGCAGTTCTTC
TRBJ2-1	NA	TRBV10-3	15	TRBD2	CAISESRASGNEQFF	TGTGCCATCAGTGAGTCGAGGGCTAGCGGGAATGAGCAGTTCTTC
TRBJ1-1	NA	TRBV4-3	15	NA	CASSQRSQGNTEAFF	TGCGCCAGCAGCCAAAGATCACAGGGAAACACTGAAGCTTTCTTT
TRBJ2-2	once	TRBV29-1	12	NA	CSVPAGGGELFF	TGCAGCGTTCCGGCCGGGGGCGGGGAGCTGTTTTTT
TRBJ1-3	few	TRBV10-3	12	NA	CAISPSEATIYF	TGTGCCATCAGTCCTTCGGAGGCCACCATATATTTT
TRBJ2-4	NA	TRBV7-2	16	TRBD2	CASSSSGGGPRNIQYF	TGTGCCAGCAGCTCAAGCGGGGGGGGCCCTAGGAACATTCAGTACTTC
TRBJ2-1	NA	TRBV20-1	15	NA	CSAIGPASRYNEQFF	TGCAGTGCTATTGGGCCTGCCTCTCGGTACAATGAGCAGTTCTTC
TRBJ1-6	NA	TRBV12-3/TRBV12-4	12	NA	CASSRMDSPLHF	TGTGCCAGCAGTCGAATGGATTCACCCCTCCACTTT
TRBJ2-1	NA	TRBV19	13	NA	CASSIIPANEQFF	TGTGCCAGTAGTATAATTCCCGCCAATGAGCAGTTCTTC
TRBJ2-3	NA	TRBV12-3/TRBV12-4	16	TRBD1	CASSSTDRGGPDTQYF	TGTGCCAGCAGTTCAACCGACAGGGGTGGTCCAGATACGCAGTATTTT
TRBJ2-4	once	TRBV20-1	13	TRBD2	CSASGGTGNIQYF	TGCAGTGCTAGCGGGGGGACGGGTAACATTCAGTACTTC
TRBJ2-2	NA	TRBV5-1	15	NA	CASSSLEGRTGELFF	TGCGCCAGCAGCTCGTTAGAGGGCCGGACCGGGGAGCTGTTTTTT